At least ten counts were recorded for the clone carrying this TCR beta chain. Its specificity is unknown. This sample stems from a study of T-cell reconstitution after alpha-beta-depleted transplantation in children. Study-wide results and caveats: The study reportedly traced alpha-beta T cells about two months after transplant to several hundred expanded graft clones. A year had passed since transplant, and T-cell counts and diversity by then came mostly from newly produced T cells. Day-60 TCRbeta diversity that was high in some patients was derived from surviving recipient T cells and thymic progenitors.

Trimming removed 5 bases at V and 1 base at J, with 12 bases between. Germline V lookup: CDR1 SGHTA, CDR2 FQGTGA. CDR3 length: 15 amino acids. TCRbeta library construction was performed incorporating unique molecular identifiers. One entry per CDR3 protein results from TCRdb running MiXCR on the PCR reads. The top ten clones hold 6.3% of a sample with hundreds of thousands of distinct CDR3 sequences, 8.2% of them seen once. Source: PBMCs, mostly from graft donor cells, taken 180 days after TCRalphabeta/CD19-depleted stem cell transplant. The sequence came from a male patient younger than 18 who had a stem cell transplant for acute lymphoblastic leukemia, so the T cells may come from the graft donor. V and J are TRBV7-3 and TRBJ2-1; D is uncertain. In DNA form, the CDR3 reads TGTGCCAGCAGCGAAAGCAGACCTTCCTACAATGAGCAGTTCTTC. It codes for CASSESRPSYNEQFF.